Below are 5 T cell receptor beta chains sequenced from a single sample in a study of blood T cell repertoires in COVID-19. TCRdb's table, derived via immunoSEQ multiplex PCR, lists solely in-frame clones and lacks some. The table includes 120,000 to 150,000 clones, around 84% detected once. Sequenced material: peripheral blood. The receptors here all came from a man younger than 45 with COVID-19, enrolled during active disease.

This chain connects TRBV11-3 to TRBJ2-3; 11 bases map to TRBD2. CDR3 length equals 17 residues. Germline values: CDR1 SGHNT, CDR2 YENEEA. Germline trimming cut 4 bases from V and 9 bases from J; bases unmatched to any gene: 15. CDR3 DNA: TGTGCCAGCAGCTCCACCTCCTCCGTAGCGGGAGGGCGAACGCAGTATTTT. Encoded protein: CASSSTSSVAGGRTQYF.

The V call is TRBV14, the J call TRBJ2-3; D gene ambiguous. CDR3 length equals 14 residues. Germline-derived CDR1 and CDR2 are SGHDN and FVKESK. The V gene lost 4 bases and the J gene lost 0 bases, with 8 bases spanning the gap. The DNA of the CDR3 is TGTGCCAGCAGCCTATCCGTGAGCACAGATACGCAGTATTTT. Its translation: CASSLSVSTDTQYF.

The J gene is TRBJ2-1, the V gene TRBV29-1; D call uncertain. Trimming took 8 bases from V and 5 from J, leaving 13 bases between them. The CDR3 runs to 12 residues. The germline V gene encodes CDR1 SQVTM and CDR2 ANQGSEA. Here the CDR3 reads CSSFPLDNEQFF. The CDR3, as DNA: TGCAGCTCGTTCCCCTTAGACAATGAGCAGTTCTTC.

CDR3: CASSLDDIPILSGANVLTF. The CDR3, as DNA: TGTGCCAGCAGCTTAGATGACATCCCCATTCTCTCTGGGGCCAACGTCCTGACTTTC. The J gene is TRBJ2-6, the V gene TRBV7-8; D uncertain. Deletions cut 1 base from V and 0 bases from J, with 16 bases between. The CDR3 consists of 19 residues. The germline CDR1 and CDR2 sequences are SGHVS and FQNEAQ.

This rearrangement joins TRBV25-1 to TRBJ2-3; 8 bases are a match to TRBD1. CDR1 and CDR2 (germline): MGHDK, SYGVNS. This CDR3 comprises 15 residues. With V trimmed by 4 bases and J by 2 bases, 5 bases remained unmatched. CDR3 in DNA: TGTGCCAGCAGTGGGGACAGGCGACACACAGATACGCAGTATTTT. It yields the protein CASSGDRRHTDTQYF.